Listed below are T cell receptor beta chains from one sample, sequenced in a study of blood T cells in healthy people across ages. TCRdb passed the 5' RACE reads through MiXCR, listing each CDR3 protein once. The profile covers around 580,000 distinct CDR3 sequences, with around half appearing a single time and about 26% taken by the ten largest. The source material was blood. The receptors were sampled from a man at least 80 years old in good health. CDR3s include the opening cysteine and the closing phenylalanine or tryptophan. D genes are given only for firm matches. Clone size is stated in some rows and not others, as once, few, many or a class when expanded.

length	V	D	size	J	CDR3	DNA
16	TRBV29-1	-	-	TRBJ2-1	CSVEDLASYRQETQFF	TGCAGCGTTGAAGATTTGGCTTCTTACCGACAAGAGACCCAGTTCTTC
15	TRBV11-2	-	-	TRBJ1-4	CASSLEMATNEKLFF	TGTGCCAGCAGCTTAGAGATGGCCACTAATGAAAAACTGTTTTTT
14	TRBV20-1	-	many	TRBJ2-3	CSARRQSSTDTQYF	TGCAGTGCTAGGCGCCAGTCTAGCACAGATACGCAGTATTTT
15	TRBV5-6	TRBD1	-	TRBJ2-3	CASSPGTGTLDTQYF	TGTGCCAGCAGCCCAGGGACAGGGACACTGGATACGCAGTATTTT
13	TRBV20-1	-	-	TRBJ1-2	CSARPSWTTGYTF	TGCAGTGCAAGACCATCCTGGACAACAGGCTACACCTTC
15	TRBV18	TRBD1	-	TRBJ1-4	CASSPGQGAEEKLFF	TGTGCCAGCTCACCGGGACAGGGGGCGGAAGAAAAACTGTTTTTT
17	TRBV12-3/TRBV12-4	TRBD2	few	TRBJ2-3	CASSLAHSGGALDTQYF	TGTGCCAGCAGTTTAGCGCACAGCGGGGGGGCCTTAGATACGCAGTATTTT
11	TRBV12-3/TRBV12-4	-	-	TRBJ2-4	CASSDIDIQYF	TGTGCCAGCAGTGACATTGACATTCAGTACTTC
20	TRBV4-3	-	-	TRBJ1-4	CASSQDSRRTGGPTNEKLFF	TGCGCCAGCAGCCAAGACTCAAGAAGAACGGGGGGTCCAACTAATGAAAAACTGTTTTTT
15	TRBV20-1	-	few	TRBJ2-3	CSAPAVGYGTDTQYF	TGCAGTGCTCCGGCCGTGGGATATGGCACAGATACGCAGTATTTT
15	TRBV6-6	TRBD1	-	TRBJ2-1	CASSYSGQGAAEQFF	TGTGCCAGCAGTTACTCGGGACAGGGGGCGGCTGAGCAGTTCTTC
15	TRBV7-9	-	-	TRBJ1-4	CASSFGSSLGEKLFF	TGTGCCAGCAGCTTTGGTAGCAGTCTAGGGGAAAAACTGTTTTTT
18	TRBV20-1	TRBD2	few	TRBJ2-2	CSARGRLAGGLDTGELFF	TGCAGTGCTAGGGGCAGACTAGCGGGGGGGCTCGACACCGGGGAGCTGTTTTTT
14	TRBV5-1	TRBD1	few	TRBJ2-7	CASSGPTGSHEQYF	TGCGCCAGCAGCGGACCGACAGGGAGCCACGAGCAGTACTTC
14	TRBV20-1	-	-	TRBJ1-6	CSAGVSGAWTPLHF	TGCAGTGCTGGGGTGTCGGGGGCGTGGACACCCCTCCACTTT
16	TRBV7-8	-	-	TRBJ2-2	CASSKTGLANTGELFF	TGTGCCAGCAGTAAAACAGGGCTCGCGAACACCGGGGAGCTGTTTTTT
16	TRBV7-2	TRBD2	-	TRBJ2-3	CASSQLAGAPKNTQYF	TGTGCCAGCAGCCAACTAGCGGGGGCGCCTAAGAATACGCAGTATTTT
13	TRBV18	-	few	TRBJ2-5	CASQTGTWETQYF	TGTGCCAGCCAGACAGGGACTTGGGAGACCCAGTACTTC
14	TRBV27	-	-	TRBJ2-5	CASSSWGPQETQYF	TGTGCCAGCAGTTCGTGGGGGCCCCAAGAGACCCAGTACTTC
13	TRBV20-1	-	few	TRBJ1-4	CSARKGDNEKLFF	TGCAGTGCTAGAAAGGGGGATAATGAAAAACTGTTTTTT
13	TRBV6-6	TRBD1	many	TRBJ1-1	CASTDRGGTEAFF	TGTGCCAGCACCGACAGGGGTGGCACTGAAGCTTTCTTT
13	TRBV29-1	TRBD2	-	TRBJ2-7	CSVESGGGVEQYF	TGCAGCGTTGAGTCGGGAGGGGGGGTCGAGCAGTACTTC
14	TRBV30	-	-	TRBJ1-1	CAWTQGTPNAEAFF	TGTGCCTGGACCCAGGGGACCCCTAACGCTGAAGCTTTCTTT
14	TRBV12-3/TRBV12-4	-	-	TRBJ1-5	CASSPSRGTQPQHF	TGTGCCAGCAGCCCCTCCAGGGGAACTCAGCCCCAGCATTTT
14	TRBV6-1	-	-	TRBJ2-1	CASTSGGSYNEQFF	TGTGCCAGCACTAGTGGGGGCTCCTACAATGAGCAGTTCTTC
16	TRBV30	TRBD2	-	TRBJ2-3	CAWSVGGVGAVDTQYF	TGTGCCTGGAGTGTTGGGGGGGTTGGAGCCGTCGATACGCAGTATTTT
16	TRBV7-2	TRBD1	-	TRBJ2-7	CASSLAAGQGFYEQYF	TGTGCCAGCAGCTTAGCGGCGGGACAGGGGTTCTACGAGCAGTACTTC
19	TRBV7-9	-	-	TRBJ1-2	CASSLAAGIIDSKGHGYTF	TGTGCCAGCAGCTTAGCAGCCGGTATAATAGACAGCAAGGGCCATGGCTACACCTTC
16	TRBV6-5	TRBD1	many	TRBJ1-6	CASSATDRAFNSPLHF	TGTGCCAGCAGTGCGACGGACAGGGCCTTCAATTCACCCCTCCACTTT
15	TRBV18	-	-	TRBJ1-2	CASSLDRQDLGGYTF	TGTGCCAGCTCCCTTGACCGACAGGACCTAGGGGGCTACACCTTC
14	TRBV20-1	TRBD1	-	TRBJ2-2	CSARTGVSTGELFF	TGCAGTGCCCGGACAGGGGTTAGCACCGGGGAGCTGTTTTTT
14	TRBV20-1	-	-	TRBJ2-7	CSASPPALYDEQYF	TGCAGTGCTTCCCCCCCGGCACTCTATGACGAGCAGTACTTC
14	TRBV9	TRBD1	-	TRBJ1-2	CASSVAGQAYGYTF	TGTGCCAGCAGCGTAGCAGGACAGGCCTATGGCTACACCTTC
19	TRBV5-6	TRBD2	-	TRBJ2-1	CASSAWDRVRTSGYNERFF	TGTGCCAGCAGCGCGTGGGACAGGGTTAGGACTAGCGGGTACAATGAGCGGTTCTTC
15	TRBV9	TRBD1	-	TRBJ1-6	CASSAGTGNNSPPHF	TGTGCCAGCAGCGCTGGGACAGGAAATAATTCACCCCCCCACTTT
11	TRBV20-1	-	-	TRBJ2-7	CSASGLGEQYF	TGCAGTGCATCAGGGTTAGGCGAGCAGTACTTC
15	TRBV5-5	TRBD1	-	TRBJ2-7	CASSLLRDRAYEQYF	TGTGCCAGCAGCTTGCTCCGGGACAGGGCCTACGAGCAGTACTTC
19	TRBV7-9	TRBD1	few	TRBJ2-7	CASSLVSGQGALWSGEQYF	TGTGCCAGCAGCTTAGTTTCGGGACAGGGGGCCTTATGGTCCGGGGAGCAGTACTTC
14	TRBV20-1	TRBD2	few	TRBJ2-1	CSAHTFSGRNEQFF	TGCAGTGCTCACACCTTTAGCGGGAGGAATGAGCAGTTCTTC
16	TRBV5-1	-	-	TRBJ1-4	CASSLTGGAGNEKLFF	TGCGCCAGCAGCTTGACAGGAGGCGCGGGGAATGAAAAACTGTTTTTT
10	TRBV24-1	-	-	TRBJ2-7	CATSDYEQYF	TGTGCCACCAGTGATTACGAGCAGTACTTC
13	TRBV25-1	-	-	TRBJ2-7	CASSAWSNYEQYF	TGTGCCAGCAGTGCGTGGTCTAACTACGAGCAGTACTTC
15	TRBV6-5	TRBD1	-	TRBJ2-7	CASSRDRGPAYEQYF	TGTGCCAGCAGTCGGGACAGAGGACCAGCCTACGAGCAGTACTTC
15	TRBV11-3	TRBD1	-	TRBJ1-1	CASSSGQGWNTEAFF	TGTGCCAGCAGCTCCGGACAGGGTTGGAACACTGAAGCTTTCTTT
15	TRBV7-7	TRBD1	few	TRBJ2-1	CASSPRQGPYNEQFF	TGTGCCAGCAGCCCTCGACAGGGTCCCTACAATGAGCAGTTCTTC
14	TRBV10-3	-	many	TRBJ2-1	CAIKGPQTYNEQFF	TGTGCCATCAAGGGACCACAGACCTACAATGAGCAGTTCTTC
13	TRBV29-1	-	few	TRBJ1-2	CSTQWSGAYGYTF	TGCAGCACCCAATGGTCAGGGGCCTATGGCTACACCTTC
14	TRBV6-2/TRBV6-3	-	-	TRBJ2-3	CASSPTWFPDTQYF	TGTGCCAGCAGTCCCACGTGGTTTCCAGATACGCAGTATTTT
13	TRBV27	TRBD1	-	TRBJ1-5	CASGHTGVQPQHF	TGTGCCAGCGGCCATACAGGGGTCCAGCCCCAGCATTTT
15	TRBV4-2	-	few	TRBJ2-3	CASSQDSPRTDTQYF	TGTGCCAGCAGCCAAGATTCGCCCCGCACAGATACGCAGTATTTT
13	TRBV4-1	-	-	TRBJ1-4	CASSQVINEKLFF	TGCGCCAGCAGCCAGGTCATCAATGAAAAACTGTTTTTT
14	TRBV6-6	-	-	TRBJ1-1	CASSSDRQNTEAFF	TGTGCCAGCAGTTCAGACAGGCAGAACACTGAAGCTTTCTTT
15	TRBV9	TRBD1	few	TRBJ2-7	CASSVEGQGTYEQYF	TGTGCCAGCAGCGTAGAGGGACAGGGGACCTACGAGCAGTACTTC
16	TRBV20-1	TRBD2	-	TRBJ2-1	CSASTLSGRNYNEQFF	TGCAGTGCTTCCACCTTAAGCGGGAGAAACTACAATGAGCAGTTCTTC
15	TRBV7-9	-	few	TRBJ1-1	CASSPQAQKNTEAFF	TGTGCCAGCAGCCCTCAGGCACAGAAGAACACTGAAGCTTTCTTT
13	TRBV20-1	-	-	TRBJ2-4	CSARDLGSSIQYF	TGCAGTGCTAGAGATCTCGGGAGCAGCATTCAGTACTTC
14	TRBV6-2/TRBV6-3	TRBD1	few	TRBJ2-7	CASTYDRGSYEQYF	TGTGCCAGCACCTACGACAGGGGATCCTACGAGCAGTACTTC
16	TRBV10-3	TRBD1	few	TRBJ2-7	CAISESGTGATDEQYF	TGTGCCATCAGTGAGTCAGGGACAGGGGCTACGGACGAGCAGTACTTC
12	TRBV30	-	-	TRBJ1-1	CAATGGLTEAFF	TGTGCTGCGACAGGAGGACTGACTGAAGCTTTCTTT
15	TRBV20-1	TRBD2	-	TRBJ2-1	CSARDAGVGVNEQFF	TGCAGTGCTAGAGATGCGGGGGTGGGAGTCAATGAGCAGTTCTTC